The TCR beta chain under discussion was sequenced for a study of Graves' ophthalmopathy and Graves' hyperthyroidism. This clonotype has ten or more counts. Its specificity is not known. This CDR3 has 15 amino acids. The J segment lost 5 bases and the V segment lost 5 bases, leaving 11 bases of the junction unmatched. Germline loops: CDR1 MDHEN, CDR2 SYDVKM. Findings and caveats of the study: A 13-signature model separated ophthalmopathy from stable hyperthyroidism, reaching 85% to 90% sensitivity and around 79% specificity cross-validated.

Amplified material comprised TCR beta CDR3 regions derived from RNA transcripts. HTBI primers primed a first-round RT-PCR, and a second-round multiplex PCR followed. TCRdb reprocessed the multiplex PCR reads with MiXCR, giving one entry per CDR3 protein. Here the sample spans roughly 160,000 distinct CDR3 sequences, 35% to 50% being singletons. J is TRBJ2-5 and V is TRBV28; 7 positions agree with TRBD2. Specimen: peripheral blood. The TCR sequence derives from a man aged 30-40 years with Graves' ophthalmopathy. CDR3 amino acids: CASSTGGTAGETQYF. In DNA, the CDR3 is TGTGCCAGCAGTACGGGGGGTACCGCGGGGGAGACCCAGTACTTC. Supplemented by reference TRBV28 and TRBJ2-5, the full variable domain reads DVKVTQSSRYLVKRTGEKVFLECVQDMDHENMFWYRQDPGLGLRLIYFSYDVKMKEKGDIPEGYSVSREKKERFSLILESASTNQTSMYLCASSTGGTAGETQYFGPGTRLLVL.